The rows below give T cell receptor beta chains drawn from one sample of a study of shared clonotypes between healthy human individuals. Profiling relied on immunoSEQ multiplex PCR, and the TCRdb table lists in-frame clones only, not all of them. The top ten hold roughly 1.8% of the sample, which has hundreds of thousands of clones, more than 70% seen once. Sequencing used memory CD4+ T cells sorted from blood. The receptors were gathered from a woman aged 25-40 years in good health. CDR3s leave out the opening cysteine and the closing phenylalanine or tryptophan. A clone size is listed for some rows: how often the clone was seen (once, few, many), or a class if it is expanded.

.,TRBJ2-5,12,TRBV5-6,ASSFVGSRETQY
.,TRBJ2-2,14,TRBV28,ASSLTRTGRTGELF
.,TRBJ1-4,13,TRBV18,ASSPYRDSNEKLF
.,TRBJ1-1,11,TRBV2,ASSEGGGTEAF
.,TRBJ2-7,14,TRBV18,ASSPTLRQGPNEQY
.,TRBJ1-1,11,TRBV7-9,ASSFKQGAEAF
.,TRBJ1-2,13,TRBV7-9,ASSPPTGFRYGYT
few,TRBJ2-3,13,TRBV5-1,ASSPVVRGTDTQY
.,TRBJ1-5,16,TRBV19,ASSIVLGTDYSNQPQH
.,TRBJ1-5,13,TRBV6-6,ASSYPPWDHQPQH
few,TRBJ2-2,14,TRBV19,ASRGGRAFDTGELF
.,TRBJ2-7,12,TRBV5-4,ASSLGLGKGEQY
.,TRBJ1-4,12,TRBV2,ASRHAGTNEKLF
.,TRBJ2-1,17,TRBV11-3,ASSLDLGKTLGAYNEQF
.,TRBJ2-1,14,TRBV5-4,ASSQARGGSGRAAF
.,TRBJ1-5,11,TRBV7-8,ASSQYLNQPQH
.,TRBJ1-3,12,TRBV19,ASSRGTSGNTIY
many,TRBJ2-7,12,TRBV5-1,ASSFNDRNDEQY
.,TRBJ2-5,12,TRBV29-1,SALAGANWETQY
.,TRBJ1-4,13,TRBV5-1,ASRVGGTGLEKLF
.,TRBJ2-5,12,TRBV2,ASSRQGMGETQY
once,TRBJ2-7,13,TRBV5-1,ASSSYPTSGYEQY
.,TRBJ2-7,10,TRBV29-1,SVEVANYEQY
.,TRBJ2-2,13,TRBV28,ASTPGLAVTGELF
.,TRBJ2-5,10,TRBV30,AWSGGVETQY
once,TRBJ2-3,9,TRBV11-2,ASSATDTQY
.,TRBJ1-5,14,TRBV2,ASSVGTGGLNQPQH
.,TRBJ2-5,12,TRBV27,ASSLLGKQETQY
few,TRBJ2-7,10,TRBV5-1,ASSLGIGEQY
.,TRBJ2-1,14,TRBV4-1,ASSRDFGNSYNEQF
.,TRBJ1-1,11,TRBV11-2,ASRLQMNTEAF
.,TRBJ2-7,12,TRBV10-2,ASRGSRMVDEQY
.,TRBJ2-7,13,TRBV7-2,ASSLVPGSLNEQY
.,TRBJ2-2,11,TRBV30,AWGDGNTGELF
.,TRBJ2-1,13,TRBV2,ASSEQLAGFNEQF
.,TRBJ2-5,14,TRBV5-1,ASSLARQGLQETQY
.,TRBJ2-7,12,TRBV18,ASSPVRDSYEQY
.,TRBJ2-1,14,TRBV10-3,AISDQTSGAYNEQF
once,TRBJ2-5,11,TRBV7-2,ASSLAGEGTQY